The 3 T cell receptor beta chains presented below share a single source sample, sequenced in a study of cytomegalovirus exposure and HLA in healthy donors. This PCR relied on a set of 60 Vbeta primers and 13 Jbeta primers. Sequencing used immunoSEQ multiplex PCR; TCRdb keeps in-frame clones, though not all of them. The sample contains 180,000 or so clones, 70% to 80% of which appear only once. Sequencing was carried out using PBMCs. These receptors originate from a man between 18 and 35 years old in good health and CMV-seronegative.

V and J are TRBV5-1 and TRBJ2-4; 13 bases match TRBD2. Germline CDR1 reads SGHRS; CDR2 reads YFSETQ. V was pared by 4 bases and J by 1 base, with 11 bases of the junction left unmatched. This CDR3 region has 19 residues. CDR3 in DNA: TGCGCCAGCAGCCCGACTAGCGGGGGGTATTCGGTGGCCAAAAACATTCAGTACTTC. Its protein product is CASSPTSGGYSVAKNIQYF.

The rearrangement joins TRBV6-6 to TRBJ1-4, with D hard to call. V gave up 2 bases and J gave up 3 bases, with 10 bases separating them. Per germline, CDR1 MNHNY and CDR2 SVGAGI (reference sequence). The CDR3 covers 15 residues. The CDR3 DNA sequence: TGTGCCAGCAGTTACAGGTCCCAGGCTAATGAAAAACTGTTTTTT. Its translation is CASSYRSQANEKLFF.

The chain joins TRBV28 to TRBJ1-2; a possible D gene is TRBD1 (5 bases). Germline CDR1 reads MDHEN; CDR2 reads SYDVKM. The CDR3 consists of 14 residues. The V and J ends lost 1 base and 8 bases respectively, with 14 bases between them. The CDR3 spells CASSLSGVRLGYTF. CDR3 DNA: TGTGCCAGCAGTTTATCGGGGGTCCGCCTCGGCTACACCTTC.